The 25 T cell receptor beta chains listed next were all sequenced from one sample in a study of cytomegalovirus exposure and HLA in healthy donors. The PCR ran on 60 Vbeta and 13 Jbeta primers. Assay used: immunoSEQ multiplex PCR; TCRdb lists only in-frame clones, some missing. This sample has 65,000 to 95,000 clones, with 70% to 85% found just once. Sequencing was done on a sample of PBMCs. The receptor set was obtained from a man aged 25 to 40 in good health and CMV-seronegative.

The chain uses TRBV6-5 and TRBJ2-2; 9 nucleotides align to TRBD1. Germline lookup yields CDR1 MNHEY and CDR2 SVGAGI. The CDR3 has 16 amino acids. The trim removed 2 bases at V and 5 bases at J, leaving 6 bases unmatched. CDR3 loop: CASSYAGTGRTGELFF. The DNA of the CDR3 is TGTGCCAGCAGTTACGCCGGGACAGGGAGAACCGGGGAGCTGTTTTTT.

This chain joins TRBV21-1 and TRBJ1-1; the table assigns TRBD1, which was not confirmed against the DNA. TRBV21-1 counts as a pseudogene. The length of the CDR3 is 15 residues. The CDR3 reads CASRNRTGPATEAFF. CDR3 DNA: TGTGCCAGCAGAAACCGGACAGGGCCGGCCACTGAAGCTTTCTTT.

This clone was counted between two and nine times. The V call is TRBV29-1, the J call TRBJ2-7; D might be TRBD2 (6 bases). This CDR3 contains 14 residues. Germline values: CDR1 SQVTM, CDR2 ANQGSEA. Trimming removed 5 bases from V and 0 bases from J, with 14 bases in between. CDR3 coding DNA: TGCAGCGTTTTAATGGGACTCTCCTCCTACGAGCAGTACTTC. Translation gives CSVLMGLSSYEQYF.

The chain uses TRBV30 and TRBJ2-4; weak D call: TRBD1 (5 bases). Germline V gene data show CDR1 as GTSNPN and CDR2 as SVGIG (reference sequence). V shed 3 bases and J shed 8 bases, with 17 bases lying between them. The CDR3 consists of 14 residues. The CDR3 sequence: CAWRTVDRGDIQYF. CDR3 in DNA: TGTGCCTGGAGGACCGTTGACAGAGGCGACATTCAGTACTTC.

The V call is TRBV7-9, the J call TRBJ1-5; TRBD1 matches at 9 bases. Trimming took 5 bases from V and 7 from J; bases not matched to a gene: 12. In germline, CDR1 is SEHNR, CDR2 FQNEAQ (reference sequence). The CDR3 has 16 amino acids. The CDR3 region has the DNA TGTGCCAGCAGCCCGCCGGGACAGGGAAGTGACCAGCCCCAGCATTTT. Translated: CASSPPGQGSDQPQHF.

This clone was seen many times. The chain links TRBV11-3 to TRBJ1-2; 7 bases line up with TRBD1. The CDR3 sequence is 16 residues long. V was pared by 6 bases and J by 4 bases, with 14 bases of the junction left unmatched. Germline assignment: CDR1 SGHNT and CDR2 YENEEA. The CDR3 nucleotides are TGTGCCAGCAGGGATCTACGCCGAGACAGGGTCTATGGCTACACCTTC. Amino acids: CASRDLRRDRVYGYTF. Together with reference TRBV11-3 and TRBJ1-2, the CDR3 gives the full variable domain: EAGVVQSPRYKIIEKKQPVAFWCNPISGHNTLYWYLQNLGQGPELLIRYENEEAVDDSQLPKDRFSAERLKGVDSTLKIQPAELGDSAVYLCASRDLRRDRVYGYTFGSGTRLTVV.

V usage is TRBV5-1 and J usage is TRBJ2-1; D remains ambiguous. V lost 0 bases to trimming and J lost 0 bases, with 7 bases between them. Germline CDR1 is SGHRS and CDR2 is YFSETQ. The CDR3 is 15 residues long. The CDR3 DNA follows: TGCGCCAGCAGCTTGGAGGCGGTCTCCTACAATGAGCAGTTCTTC. It encodes CASSLEAVSYNEQFF.

The chain is built from TRBV28 and TRBJ1-2; the match to TRBD1 covers 8 bases. Germline V gene sequence: CDR1 MDHEN, CDR2 SYDVKM. The J segment lost 4 bases and the V segment lost 6 bases, leaving 4 bases of the junction unmatched. The CDR3 spans 13 residues. In DNA form, the CDR3 reads TGTGCCAGCAGACGACAGGGGAGCTATGGCTACACCTTC. Its protein is CASRRQGSYGYTF.

The chain has TRBV28 and TRBJ1-5; 10 positions match TRBD1. CDR3 length: 20 residues. J gave up 0 bases and V 7 bases, and 18 bases lay outside the gene matches. CDR1 is MDHEN and CDR2 is SYDVKM in the germline V gene. The CDR3 DNA sequence: TGTGCCAGCAAACAATTTTCCGGGACAGGGGTCCTCCTTAGCAATCAGCCCCAGCATTTT. As protein: CASKQFSGTGVLLSNQPQHF.

This clone was picked up one time. The DNA for the CDR3 is TGTGCCAGCAGTGAACCAAACTATGGCTACACCTTC. It yields the protein CASSEPNYGYTF. This chain links TRBV25-1 with TRBJ1-2; D is uncertain. Germline V gene data show CDR1 as MGHDK and CDR2 as SYGVNS. V lost 2 bases, J lost 2 bases, and 3 bases lay in between. This CDR3 has 12 amino acids.

The CDR3 DNA sequence: TGCAGCGTCTGGGGACAGGGAGAAGAGCAGTACTTC. Its translation: CSVWGQGEEQYF. The chain combines TRBV29-1 with TRBJ2-7; 9 bases agree with TRBD1. V dropped 6 bases and J dropped 7; count of bases not matched to a gene: 7. Germline CDR1 and CDR2: SQVTM and ANQGSEA. The CDR3 consists of 12 residues.

The chain employs TRBV14 and TRBJ1-1; no clear D gene. Germline CDR1 is SGHDN and CDR2 is FVKESK. The V gene lost 5 bases and the J gene lost 1 base, with 8 bases spanning the gap. This CDR3 is 13 amino acids long. The CDR3 loop is CASSINWNTEAFF. The CDR3 DNA sequence: TGTGCCAGCAGCATAAACTGGAACACTGAAGCTTTCTTT.

The V and J genes are TRBV4-1 and TRBJ2-7; tentative D call: TRBD2 (6 bases). The germline CDR1 and CDR2 sequences are MGHRA and YSYEKL. Trimming pared 4 bases from V and 2 bases from J, leaving 15 bases between. The CDR3 contains 15 residues. The CDR3 reads CASSPTSFTPYEQYF. CDR3 nucleotide sequence: TGCGCCAGCAGCCCTACTAGCTTCACTCCCTACGAGCAGTACTTC.

Regarding this clone: The same CDR3 arises from other DNA sequences in this sample as well. The rearrangement joins TRBV7-2 to TRBJ1-2; possibly TRBD1 for D (5 bases). This CDR3 comprises 13 residues. Trimming removed 5 bases at V and 1 base at J, with 8 bases between. Per germline, CDR1 SGHTA and CDR2 FQGNSA. DNA for the CDR3: TGTGCCAGCAGCCCACAGGATAACTATGGCTACACCTTC. Translated: CASSPQDNYGYTF.

The chain links TRBV6-6 to TRBJ2-1; TRBD1 is a possible D gene (6 bases). V lost 5 bases and J 7 bases, leaving 21 bases between the germline ends. The CDR3 totals 16 residues. From germline, CDR1 is MNHNY and CDR2 SVGAGI (reference sequence). For the CDR3, the DNA is TGTGCCAGCAGTAGGGGGTCGGAACTCTTAAGAAATGAGCAGTTCTTC. Translating gives CASSRGSELLRNEQFF.

The rearrangement joins TRBV18 to TRBJ1-1; possibly TRBD1 for D (5 bases). The CDR3 contains 14 residues. The V and J ends lost 5 bases and 4 bases respectively, with 14 bases between them. Per the germline V gene, CDR1 is KGHSH and CDR2 is LQKENI. This CDR3 is CASSVQGPTTEAFF. CDR3 DNA sequence: TGTGCCAGCTCAGTTCAGGGTCCGACCACTGAAGCTTTCTTT.

The V call is TRBV2, the J call TRBJ2-7; D gene unclear. The V gene lost 10 bases and the J gene lost 3 bases, with 16 bases spanning the gap. Germline CDR1 SNHLY, CDR2 FYNNEI. This CDR3 is 13 amino acids long. DNA for the CDR3: TGTGCCACCGCCCTGACTCCTAACTACGAGCAGTACTTC. Protein product: CATALTPNYEQYF.

This clone was observed a handful of times. The V call is TRBV5-4, the J call TRBJ1-2, with 8 bases lining up with TRBD1. From germline, CDR1 is SGHNT and CDR2 YYREEE (reference sequence). The CDR3 has 15 residues. V shed 4 bases and J 3 bases; nucleotides not matched to a gene: 8. Written as DNA, the CDR3 is TGTGCCAGCAGCGCGGGGCCGACAGGGGACTATGGCTACACCTTC. Translating it yields CASSAGPTGDYGYTF. The whole variable domain, filled in from reference TRBV5-4 and TRBJ1-2, reads ETGVTQSPTHLIKTRGQQVTLRCSSQSGHNTVSWYQQALGQGPQFIFQYYREEENGRGNFPPRFSGLQFPNYSSELNVNALELDDSALYLCASSAGPTGDYGYTFGSGTRLTVV.

V is TRBV6-6 and J is TRBJ1-2; TRBD1 aligns across 7 bases. The ends lost 6 bases at V and 3 bases at J; junction bases unmatched: 13. Germline lookup yields CDR1 MNHNY and CDR2 SVGAGI (reference sequence). This CDR3 has 16 residues. The CDR3 sequence is CASSPWTGRSDYGYTF. The CDR3 DNA sequence: TGTGCCAGCAGCCCATGGACAGGCCGCTCGGACTATGGCTACACCTTC.

The V and J genes are TRBV6-5 and TRBJ2-7, with 9 bases aligning to TRBD1. Germline CDR1 and CDR2: MNHEY and SVGAGI. V trimming: 10 bases; J trimming: 5 bases; junction bases outside the gene matches: 12. The length of the CDR3 is 14 residues. The CDR3 region is CATSPGTGYHEQYF. As DNA, the CDR3 is TGTGCCACATCTCCCGGGACAGGGTACCACGAGCAGTACTTC.

CDR3 sequence: CASRPREDQRELFF. As DNA, the CDR3 is TGTGCCAGCAGACCTCGGGAGGACCAGAGGGAGCTGTTTTTT. This sequence joins TRBV7-9 and TRBJ2-2; 7 nucleotides match TRBD2. This CDR3 contains 14 residues. V trimming: 6 bases; J trimming: 9 bases; junction bases outside the gene matches: 10. Looked up from germline, CDR1 is SEHNR and CDR2 is FQNEAQ (reference sequence).

The chain has TRBV6-1 and TRBJ2-7, with TRBD1 matching 9 bases. Germline V gene data show CDR1 as MNHNS and CDR2 as SASEGT. The V gene end was trimmed by 4 bases and the J gene end by 4 bases; junction bases not matched to a gene: 5. This CDR3 has 14 residues. For the CDR3, the DNA is TGTGCCAGCAGTGTCGGGACAGGGATTTACGAGCAGTACTTC. Translating it yields CASSVGTGIYEQYF.

This chain links TRBV5-1 with TRBJ2-2; TRBD1 matches 8 bases. The CDR3 runs 16 residues. Germline V lookup: CDR1 SGHRS, CDR2 YFSETQ. The ends lost 4 bases at V and 4 bases at J; junction bases unmatched: 9. CDR3 sequence (DNA): TGCGCCAGCAGCGTAAGCAGGGGGCAGAGCACCGGGGAGCTGTTTTTT. Protein: CASSVSRGQSTGELFF.

This chain connects TRBV6-1 to TRBJ2-1; 10 nucleotides align to TRBD2. Unmatched junction bases numbered 3, after V lost 7 bases and J lost 3 bases. This CDR3 is 14 amino acids long. The germline V gene encodes CDR1 MNHNS and CDR2 SASEGT. The CDR3 loop reads CASNPSGSYNEQFF. CDR3 DNA sequence: TGTGCCAGCAATCCTAGCGGGAGCTACAATGAGCAGTTCTTC.

The chain recombines TRBV13 with TRBJ2-3; D is possibly TRBD2 (6 bases). The CDR3 covers 14 residues. Per germline, CDR1 PRHDT and CDR2 FYEKMQ (reference sequence). V was cut by 6 bases and J by 6 bases, with 16 bases left in between. The chain's CDR3 is CASRLQGGEDTQYF. In DNA, the CDR3 is TGTGCCAGCAGACTTCAGGGAGGTGAGGATACGCAGTATTTT.